These T cell receptor beta chains were read from a single sample in a study of blood T cells in healthy people across ages. TCRdb redid the calling of the 5' RACE reads with MiXCR, one entry per CDR3 protein. In the table there are some 550,000 distinct CDR3 sequences, about 45% of which are singletons. What was sequenced was blood. These receptors all come from a man aged 80 or over in good health. CDR3s include the opening cysteine and the closing phenylalanine or tryptophan. D genes are given only for firm matches. Rows may omit the clone size; those that give it use once, few, many or a size class.

>TRBV14|15|TRBJ2-3|NA|few
TGTGCCAGCAGCTCAACACGTTCTAGCACAGATACGCAGTATTTT
CASSSTRSSTDTQYF
>TRBV28|13|TRBJ1-2|NA|few
TGTGCCAGCCGTCGGGGGGGCTTCTATGGCTACACCTTC
CASRRGGFYGYTF
>TRBV3-1|13|TRBJ2-7|NA|NA
TGTGCCAGCAGCGTCCAGGGGGGGAGCGAGCAGTACTTC
CASSVQGGSEQYF
>TRBV7-2|14|TRBJ1-2|NA|few
TGTGCCAGCAGCTTAGGAGGGGCGTACTATGGCTACACCTTC
CASSLGGAYYGYTF
>TRBV7-2|15|TRBJ1-1|NA|NA
TGTGCCAGCAGCTTACAGGGGACTATCAACACTGAAGCTTTCTTT
CASSLQGTINTEAFF
>TRBV7-6|13|TRBJ1-6|NA|NA
TGTGCCAGCAGCTTAGCCGAGGATTCACCCCTCCACTTT
CASSLAEDSPLHF
>TRBV29-1|13|TRBJ2-1|TRBD1|few
TGCAGCGTTGACGACAGGGGAGGAAATGAGCAGTTCTTC
CSVDDRGGNEQFF
>TRBV6-4|13|TRBJ2-1|TRBD1|NA
TGTGCCAGCAGTAGTACAGGGGTCGGTGAGCAGTTCTTC
CASSSTGVGEQFF
>TRBV27|13|TRBJ1-2|NA|NA
TGTGCCAGCAGTTTACGGGCCACCTATGGCTACACCTTC
CASSLRATYGYTF
>TRBV4-1|14|TRBJ2-7|NA|few
TGCGCCAGCAGCCAGGCCCAGGGAGCCTACGAGCAGTACTTC
CASSQAQGAYEQYF
>TRBV20-1|11|TRBJ2-7|TRBD1|NA
TGCAGTGCTAGATTACAGGGGGGTCAGTACTTC
CSARLQGGQYF
>TRBV20-1|15|TRBJ2-7|TRBD2|NA
TGCAGTGCTAGGGGACAGACTAGCGGGGGGTTCGAGCAGTACTTC
CSARGQTSGGFEQYF
>TRBV7-8|13|TRBJ1-1|NA|NA
TGTGCCAGCAGCTCTGTCGCGGGGGGCGAAGCTTTCTTT
CASSSVAGGEAFF
>TRBV7-9|13|TRBJ1-2|NA|NA
TGTGCCAACAGTCTAACTGGGAATGAGGGCTACACCTTC
CANSLTGNEGYTF
>TRBV6-5|13|TRBJ2-5|NA|many
TGTGCCAGCAGGCCGTCTGGGAGAGAGACCCAGTACTTC
CASRPSGRETQYF
>TRBV7-9|11|TRBJ2-1|NA|many
TGTGCCAGCAGCCCTCAAAATGAGCAGTTCTTC
CASSPQNEQFF
>TRBV21-1|11|TRBJ2-7|NA|few
TGTGCCAGCATCAGCAACTACGAGCAGTACTTC
CASISNYEQYF
>TRBV7-2|15|TRBJ2-1|NA|NA
TGTGCCAGCAGCTATATAGCGGATCACTACAATGAGCAGTTCTTC
CASSYIADHYNEQFF
>TRBV15|15|TRBJ2-7|NA|NA
TGTGCCACCAGCAGAGACCTACAGGGCCCCTACGAGCAGTACTTC
CATSRDLQGPYEQYF
>TRBV6-5|17|TRBJ2-5|TRBD1|NA
TGTGCCAGCAGTTACTGGCCCAGGGGGCTAGGGCAAGAGACCCAGTACTTC
CASSYWPRGLGQETQYF
>TRBV28|14|TRBJ2-7|TRBD1|many
TGTGCCAGCAGTCCGGTCGGGACAGATGCTGGGCAGTACTTC
CASSPVGTDAGQYF
>TRBV7-2|14|TRBJ2-3|NA|many
TGTGCCAGCAGCTTATCAGGACGAACAGATACGCAGTATTTT
CASSLSGRTDTQYF
>TRBV28|13|TRBJ1-5|TRBD1|few
TGTGCCAGCAGTCCAGGGGGCGCGCAGCCCCAGCATTTT
CASSPGGAQPQHF
>TRBV6-2/TRBV6-3|18|TRBJ2-7|TRBD2|NA
TGTGCCAGCAGTTACCGCGGGACTAGCGGGAGGATTTACTACGAGCAGTACTTC
CASSYRGTSGRIYYEQYF
>TRBV6-2/TRBV6-3|15|TRBJ2-1|NA|NA
TGTGCCGGGGGAATGACGGGACGCTCCTACAATGAGCAGTTCTTC
CAGGMTGRSYNEQFF
>TRBV29-1|14|TRBJ1-2|NA|NA
TGCAGCGTTGAAGATCACGCAGGGAGCTATGGCTACACCTTC
CSVEDHAGSYGYTF
>TRBV19|13|TRBJ2-3|NA|once
TGTGCCAGTAGTATAACCTCCGAGGATACGCAGTATTTT
CASSITSEDTQYF